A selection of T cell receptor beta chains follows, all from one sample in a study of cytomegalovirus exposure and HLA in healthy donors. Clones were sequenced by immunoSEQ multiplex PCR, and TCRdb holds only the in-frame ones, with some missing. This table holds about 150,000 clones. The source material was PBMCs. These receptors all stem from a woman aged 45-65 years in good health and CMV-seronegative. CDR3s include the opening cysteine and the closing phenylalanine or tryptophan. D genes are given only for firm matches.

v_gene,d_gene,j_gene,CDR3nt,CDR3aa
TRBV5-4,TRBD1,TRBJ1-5,TGTGCCAGCAGCTTATACGTAGGAGGGGGCTTCAATCAGCCCCAGCATTTT,CASSLYVGGGFNQPQHF
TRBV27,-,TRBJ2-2,TGTGCCAGCAGTCCCTCCCTCGCGAACACCGGGGAGCTGTTTTTT,CASSPSLANTGELFF
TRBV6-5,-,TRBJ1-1,TGTGCCAGCAGTTACTCGGGCCGAACTCAGAACACTGAAGCTTTCTTT,CASSYSGRTQNTEAFF
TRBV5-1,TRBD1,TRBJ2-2,TGCGCCAGCAGCATAACATCCCGGGACAGATACACCGGGGAGCTGTTTTTT,CASSITSRDRYTGELFF
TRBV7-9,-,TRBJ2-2,TGTGCCAGCAGGGCTACAGGGTCCGGGGAGCTGTTTTTT,CASRATGSGELFF
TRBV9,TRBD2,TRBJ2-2,TGTGCCAGCAGCGGAGCGACTAGCGGGAGGGCCGGGGAGCTGTTTTTT,CASSGATSGRAGELFF
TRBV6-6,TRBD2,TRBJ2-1,TGTGCCAGCAGTTTTAGTCCTAGCGGGATTCAAAATGAGCAGTTCTTC,CASSFSPSGIQNEQFF
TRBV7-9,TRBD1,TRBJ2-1,TGTGCCAGCAGCTTCGGGACAGGGGGCAATGAGCAGTTCTTC,CASSFGTGGNEQFF
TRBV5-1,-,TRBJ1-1,TGCGCCAGCATCTCAACAGGGAGTACTGAAGCTTTCTTT,CASISTGSTEAFF
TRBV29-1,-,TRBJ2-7,TGCAGCGCCGGGACTTACTACGAGCAGTACTTC,CSAGTYYEQYF
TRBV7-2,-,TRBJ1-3,TGTGCCAGCAGCCGGGCCCCCGCGGGCCCTAAATATTTT,CASSRAPAGPKYF
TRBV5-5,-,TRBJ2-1,TGTGCCAGCACACCTTTGAGCCTTAGAAGTGAGCAGTTCTTC,CASTPLSLRSEQFF
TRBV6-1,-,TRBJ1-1,TGTGCCAGCAGCCCCAGGCGTGTGAACACTGAAGCTTTCTTT,CASSPRRVNTEAFF
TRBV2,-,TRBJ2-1,TGTGCCAGCAGATCCCTAAACTCTGAGCAGTTCTTC,CASRSLNSEQFF
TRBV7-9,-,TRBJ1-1,TGTGCCAGCAGCGTTGACAGTTATGAAGCTTTCTTT,CASSVDSYEAFF
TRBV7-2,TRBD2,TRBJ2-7,TGTGCCAGCAGCGCCCCAGGGACTAGCTACTTTAAGCAGTACTTC,CASSAPGTSYFKQYF
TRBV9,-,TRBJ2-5,TGTGCCAGCAGCGTAGGTGGGCTCACGGAGACCCAGTACTTC,CASSVGGLTETQYF
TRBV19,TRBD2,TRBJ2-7,TGTGCCAGTAGTAGATGGGGTACTAGCGAAACCTACGAGCAGTACTTC,CASSRWGTSETYEQYF
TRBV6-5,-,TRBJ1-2,TGTGCCAGCAGCCCAGGACAGAACTATGGCTACACCTTC,CASSPGQNYGYTF
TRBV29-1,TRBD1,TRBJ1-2,TGCAGCGCCCAGGGACAGGGTTTTGGCTACACCTTC,CSAQGQGFGYTF
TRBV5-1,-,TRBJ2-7,TGCGCCAGCAGGTATACAGCAACCTACGAGCAGTACTTC,CASRYTATYEQYF
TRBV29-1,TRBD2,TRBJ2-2,TGCAGCGTTGAGACTAGCGGGAGAGGTTCCGGGGAGCTGTTTTTT,CSVETSGRGSGELFF
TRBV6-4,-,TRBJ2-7,TGTGCCAGCAGTGACTGCCTAAAAAGGGGAGAGCAGTACTTC,CASSDCLKRGEQYF
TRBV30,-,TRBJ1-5,TGTGCCTGGAGTGTAAGCAGGGCACAGCCCCAGCATTTT,CAWSVSRAQPQHF
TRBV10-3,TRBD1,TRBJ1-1,TGTGCCATCAGTGAGGGGACAGGGGGCATGGCGGAGACTGAAGCTTTCTTT,CAISEGTGGMAETEAFF
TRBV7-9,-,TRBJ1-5,TGTGCCAGCAGCTTAGAGCTAGATAGCAATCAGCCCCAGCATTTT,CASSLELDSNQPQHF
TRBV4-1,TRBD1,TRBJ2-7,TGCGCCGCTTATCAGGATCGGGACAGCGAGCAGTACTTC,CAAYQDRDSEQYF
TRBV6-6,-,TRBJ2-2,TGTGCCAGCAGTTACTCGATAAGGCAGGGTGAGAGGGAGCTGTTTTTT,CASSYSIRQGERELFF
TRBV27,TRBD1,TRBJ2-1,TGTGCCAGCAGTTTACCGGGACAGTACAATGAGCAGTTCTTC,CASSLPGQYNEQFF
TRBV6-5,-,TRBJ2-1,TGTGCCAGCAGTCCCGACTGGGGGCCCTACAATGAGCAGTTCTTC,CASSPDWGPYNEQFF
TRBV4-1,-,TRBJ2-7,TGCGCCAGCAGCCAAATTTTGGTGGGCAGGTCCGCCTACGAGCAGTACTTC,CASSQILVGRSAYEQYF
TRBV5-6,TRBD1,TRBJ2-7,TGTGCCAGCAGCTTCGGGACAGGGGGGGTCGAGCAGTACTTC,CASSFGTGGVEQYF
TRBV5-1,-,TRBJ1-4,TGCGCCAGCAGCCCTCAGGGGCAAAATGAAAAACTGTTTTTT,CASSPQGQNEKLFF
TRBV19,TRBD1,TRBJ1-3,TGTGCCAGTAGTTTTACGACAGGGAGCTCTGGAAACACCATATATTTT,CASSFTTGSSGNTIYF
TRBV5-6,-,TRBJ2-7,TGTGCCAGCAGCTTTTCGACAGAACCCTACGAGCAGTACTTC,CASSFSTEPYEQYF
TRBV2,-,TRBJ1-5,TGTGCCAGCAGTGAATATAGGCAGGGTGATCAGCCCCAGCATTTT,CASSEYRQGDQPQHF
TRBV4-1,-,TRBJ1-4,TGCGCCAGCAGCCCTTCTTCAACTAATGAAAAACTGTTTTTT,CASSPSSTNEKLFF
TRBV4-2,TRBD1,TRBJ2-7,TGTGCCAGCAGCCACGACAGGGAGCCCCACGAGCAGTACTTC,CASSHDREPHEQYF
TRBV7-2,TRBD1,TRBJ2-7,TGTGCCAGCAGCTTAGCAATTACAGGGGCCTACGAGCAGTACTTC,CASSLAITGAYEQYF
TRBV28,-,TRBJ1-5,TGTGCCAGCAGTCCCCTGGGAGGGTTTAGTCAGCCCCAGCATTTT,CASSPLGGFSQPQHF
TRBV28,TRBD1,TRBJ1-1,TGTGCCAGCAGTTCTACGGTCGAGGGGGCAAACACTGAAGCTTTCTTT,CASSSTVEGANTEAFF
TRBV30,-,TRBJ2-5,TGTGCCTGGAGTGTAGGGGATTTTGGTTCTCAAGAGACCCAGTACTTC,CAWSVGDFGSQETQYF
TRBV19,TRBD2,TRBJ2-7,TGTGCCAGTAGTATTAGCGGGTCCCCGTACGAGCAGTACTTC,CASSISGSPYEQYF
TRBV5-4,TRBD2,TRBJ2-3,TGTGCCAGCAGATCCCTAGCGGGCACAGATACGCAGTATTTT,CASRSLAGTDTQYF
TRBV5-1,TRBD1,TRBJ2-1,TGCGCCAGCAGCTTGGATGGGGGTGGGACAGGGAGGAATGAGCAGTTCTTC,CASSLDGGGTGRNEQFF
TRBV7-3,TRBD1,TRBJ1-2,TGTGCCAGCAGCCCCGGGACAGGAGACTATGGCTACACCTTC,CASSPGTGDYGYTF